This TCR beta chain was captured in a study of blood T cell repertoires in COVID-19. Study-wide context: From the United States, Italy and Spain came samples of acute and convalescent COVID-19.

As processed by the authors: Amplification with reference gene primers provided the estimates of nucleated cell counts. Using immunoSEQ multiplex PCR, the repertoire was profiled, and TCRdb retains in-frame clones only, with some absent. For V, J and clone size, that table is used; D and trimming come from the DNA. The profile shows roughly 120,000 clones, about 90% of them singletons. The CDR3 has 15 residues. V was clipped by 2 bases and J by 6 bases; unmatched bases: 8. This clonotype originated in a human donor in a cohort sampled during active COVID-19. The sample comprised peripheral blood. The chain has TRBV6-7 and TRBJ2-3; 7 positions match TRBD1. TRBV6-7 is marked as an open reading frame, function uncertain. The CDR3 nucleotides are TGTGCCAGCAGTTACCCCCGACAGGGCCCCGATACGCAGTATTTT. It yields the protein CASSYPRQGPDTQYF.